The 4 T cell receptor beta chains below all came from one sample that was sequenced in a study of blood T cell repertoires in COVID-19. Profiled with immunoSEQ multiplex PCR; TCRdb holds only in-frame clones, not every one. The repertoire holds about 120,000 clones, with roughly nine tenths as singletons. Sequencing used peripheral blood. These receptors were taken from a human donor with active COVID-19. The donor label of this sample is uncertain.

The V call is TRBV5-6, the J call TRBJ2-6, with TRBD1 as a possible D gene (6 bases). CDR1 and CDR2 from the germline V gene are SGHDT and YYEEEE. The ends were cut back, 3 bases at V and 4 bases at J, with 14 bases in the middle. There are 16 residues in the CDR3. CDR3 sequence reads: CASSWGLVAGANVLTF. CDR3 sequence (DNA): TGTGCCAGCAGCTGGGGGCTAGTGGCCGGGGCCAACGTCCTGACTTTC.

The rearrangement uses TRBV19 and TRBJ2-7, with D tentatively TRBD2 (5 bases). The ends were cut back, 5 bases at V and 2 bases at J, with 16 bases in the middle. CDR3 length: 15 amino acids. The germline gives CDR1 LNHDA, CDR2 SQIVND (reference sequence). CDR3 DNA sequence: TGTGCCAGTAGTGACGTGCGACTACCCCCCTACGAGCAGTACTTC. This translates into CASSDVRLPPYEQYF.

The chain is built from TRBV29-1 and TRBJ2-3, with 13 positions matching TRBD2. This CDR3 has 15 amino acids. With V trimmed by 5 bases and J by 6 bases, 8 bases remained unmatched. From germline, CDR1 is SQVTM and CDR2 ANQGSEA. The CDR3 loop reads CSVRTSGGPRDTQYF. The CDR3 DNA sequence: TGCAGCGTTCGGACTAGCGGGGGACCCCGGGATACGCAGTATTTT.

V and J are TRBV7-2 and TRBJ1-6, with D perhaps matching TRBD1 (6 bases). Germline loops: CDR1 SGHTA, CDR2 FQGNSA. The CDR3 sequence is 15 residues long. Trimming removed 1 base from V and 8 bases from J, with 12 bases in between. DNA of the CDR3: TGTGCCAGCAGCTTAGACTATCCAGGGGATTCACCCCTCCACTTT. This encodes CASSLDYPGDSPLHF.